The TCR beta chain under discussion was sequenced for a study of PD-1 blockade in classical Hodgkin lymphoma. Here immunoSEQ multiplex PCR was the method, and the copy in TCRdb shows in-frame clones only, minus some. The table includes under 20,000 clones, about 75% detected once. Trimming took 0 bases from V and 6 from J, leaving 16 bases between them. The CDR3 spans 16 residues. The V gene's germline CDR1 is SGDLS and CDR2 YYNGEE. Time point meaning: cycle 4 day 1 (C4D1), after around six weeks of nivolumab. Every patient relapsed after autologous stem cell transplantation, and brentuximab vedotin exposure varied. CD4+ T cells were purified from thawed PBMCs by magnetic negative selection.

The origin of this receptor is a human donor with classical Hodgkin lymphoma. Sequenced material: CD4+ T cells from blood, taken before the fourth cycle of nivolumab. V gene TRBV9 combines with J gene TRBJ2-1, with D possibly being TRBD2 (5 bases). Here the CDR3 DNA reads TGTGCCAGCAGCGTAGTCGCCAGCGGAAAGATCAATGAGCAGTTCTTC. It specifies CASSVVASGKINEQFF.